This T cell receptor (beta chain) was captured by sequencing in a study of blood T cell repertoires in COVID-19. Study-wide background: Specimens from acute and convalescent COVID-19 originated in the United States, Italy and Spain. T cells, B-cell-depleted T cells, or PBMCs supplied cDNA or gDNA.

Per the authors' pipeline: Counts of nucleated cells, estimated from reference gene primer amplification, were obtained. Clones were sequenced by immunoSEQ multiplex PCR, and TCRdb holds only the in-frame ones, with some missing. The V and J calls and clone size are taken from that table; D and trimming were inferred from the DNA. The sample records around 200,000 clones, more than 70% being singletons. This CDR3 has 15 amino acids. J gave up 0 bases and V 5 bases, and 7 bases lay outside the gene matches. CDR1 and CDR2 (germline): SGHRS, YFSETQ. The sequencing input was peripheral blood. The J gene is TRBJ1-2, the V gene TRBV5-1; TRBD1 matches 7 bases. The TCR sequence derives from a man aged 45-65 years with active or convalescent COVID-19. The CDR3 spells CASSQRTGTNYGYTF. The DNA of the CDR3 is TGCGCCAGCAGTCAGCGGACAGGAACTAACTATGGCTACACCTTC.